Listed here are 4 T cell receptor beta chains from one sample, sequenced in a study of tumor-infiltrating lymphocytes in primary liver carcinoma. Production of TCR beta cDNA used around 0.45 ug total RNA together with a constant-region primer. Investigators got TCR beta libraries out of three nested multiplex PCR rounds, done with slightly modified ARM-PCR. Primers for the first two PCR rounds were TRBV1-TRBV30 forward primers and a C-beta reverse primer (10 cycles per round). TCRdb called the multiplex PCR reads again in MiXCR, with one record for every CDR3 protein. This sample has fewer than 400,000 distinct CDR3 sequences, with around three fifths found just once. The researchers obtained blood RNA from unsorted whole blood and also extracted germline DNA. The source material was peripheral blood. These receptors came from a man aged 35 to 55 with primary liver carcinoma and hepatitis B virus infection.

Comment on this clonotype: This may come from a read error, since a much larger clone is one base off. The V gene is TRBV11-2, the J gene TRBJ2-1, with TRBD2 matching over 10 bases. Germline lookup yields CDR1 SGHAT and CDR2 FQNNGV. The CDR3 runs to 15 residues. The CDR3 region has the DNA TGTGCCAGCAGCTTTCGGAGCGGGAGGGGCGATGAGCAGTTGTTC. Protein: CASSFRSGRGDEQLF.

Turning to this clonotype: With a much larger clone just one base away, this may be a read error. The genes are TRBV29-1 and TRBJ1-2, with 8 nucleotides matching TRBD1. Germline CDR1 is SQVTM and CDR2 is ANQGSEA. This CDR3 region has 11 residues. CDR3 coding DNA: TGCAGCGTGGACAGGGATCCTGGCTACATCTTC. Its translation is CSVDRDPGYIF.

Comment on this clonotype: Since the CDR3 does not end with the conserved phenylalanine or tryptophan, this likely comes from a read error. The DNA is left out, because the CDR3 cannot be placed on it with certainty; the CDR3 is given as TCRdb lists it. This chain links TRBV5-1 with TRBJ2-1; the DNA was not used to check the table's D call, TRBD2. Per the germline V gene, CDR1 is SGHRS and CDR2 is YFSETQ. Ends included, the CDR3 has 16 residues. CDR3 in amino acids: CASSPSGGQDSAEQFY.

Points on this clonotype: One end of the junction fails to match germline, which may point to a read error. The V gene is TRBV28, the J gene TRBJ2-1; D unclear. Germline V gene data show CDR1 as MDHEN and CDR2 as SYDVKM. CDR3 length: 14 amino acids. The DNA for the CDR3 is TGTGCCAGCAGGACCCTGAGTACCTTCAATAAGCAGTTCTTC. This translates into CASRTLSTFNKQFF.